This record looks at one T cell receptor beta chain sequence and its context. Its antigen is not known. Generated by immunoSEQ multiplex PCR, the TCRdb table keeps only in-frame clones and is missing some. The sample carries approximately 74,000 clones, under 85% recorded once. The data were taken from a study of vaccination effects on CD4 cells after COVID-19. Study at large: Either the mRNA-1273 or the BNT162b2 vaccine was given to participants as two doses.

Study observations and caveats: Among infection- and vaccine-induced clones, marked clonal contraction occurred late after vaccination.

Using viral peptide pools, the ViraFEST assay grew out antigen-specific CD4+ T cells prior to sequencing. Subsequent to a culture period of 10 to 11 days, CD4+ T cells were isolated. Neither prior SARS-CoV-2 infection nor positive nucleocapsid antibodies were present in the vaccine recipients. A density of about 2 million PBMC per well was used; these cells were cultured with 9.5 to 10 IU/ml IL-2 and 10 ug/ml peptides. Germline CDR1 reads WNHNN; CDR2 reads SYGVQD (reference sequence). V was clipped by 6 bases and J by 5 bases, with 11 bases between them. CDR3 length: 13 residues. The TCR originated in a human donor who received a COVID-19 vaccine. V and J are TRBV10-1 and TRBJ2-1; a weak D match, TRBD1 (5 bases). The sequenced sample was CD4+ T cells from PBMCs cultured with HCoV-NL63 spike peptides, obtained before COVID-19 vaccination. CDR3 coding DNA: TGCGCCAGCAGGGGTGGACACAACAATGAGCAGTTCTTC. Encoded protein: CASRGGHNNEQFF.